The 8 T cell receptor beta chains below all came from one sample that was sequenced in a study of T cell repertoires in cytomegalovirus infection. TCRdb redid the calling of the reads with MiXCR, one entry per CDR3 protein. The table shows some 800,000 distinct CDR3 sequences, with around a third occurring only once. Their specific antigens are unknown. The material was cultured CD8+ T cells from PBMCs, obtained from culture after CMV antigen stimulation. These receptors came from a human donor in good health (CMV status not recorded). Some clones in this sample may be carry-over from other donors' samples.

This clonotype was picked up a small number of times. This chain links TRBV10-3 with TRBJ1-1; D not certain. CDR3 length equals 12 residues. In germline, CDR1 is ENHRY, CDR2 SYGVKD. V lost 8 bases and J 0 bases, leaving 7 bases between the germline ends. The CDR3 region has the DNA TGTGCCATCTTGGGGTTGAACACTGAAGCTTTCTTT. Translation gives CAILGLNTEAFF.

The chain couples TRBV7-6 to TRBJ2-1; D is unresolved. V dropped 2 bases and J dropped 8 bases, with 7 bases sitting between them. Germline V gene data show CDR1 as SGHVS and CDR2 as FNYEAQ. This CDR3 comprises 12 residues. In DNA, the CDR3 is TGTGCCAGCAGCTTAATGATGCATGAGCAGTTCTTC. Protein product: CASSLMMHEQFF.

The chain recombines TRBV7-4 with TRBJ2-1; D is possibly TRBD1 (6 bases). Germline V lookup: CDR1 SGHVT, CDR2 SQSDAQ. V lost 4 bases and J 7 bases, leaving 14 bases between the germline ends. The CDR3 covers 14 residues. Here the CDR3 reads CASSSFRDTNEQFF. Here the CDR3 DNA reads TGTGCCAGCAGCTCCTTCCGGGACACTAATGAGCAGTTCTTC.

This chain uses TRBV2 with TRBJ2-1; the match to TRBD2 covers 8 bases. The CDR3 covers 15 residues. V shed 6 bases and J 4 bases; nucleotides not matched to a gene: 8. CDR1 SNHLY and CDR2 FYNNEI come from the germline V gene. The CDR3 loop reads CASRGQAGDYNEQFF. The CDR3 DNA reads as TGTGCCAGCAGAGGACAAGCGGGGGATTACAATGAGCAGTTCTTC.

J is TRBJ2-3 and V is TRBV12-5; the D is unclear. The germline CDR1 and CDR2 sequences are LGHNT and FRNRAP. With 3 bases removed from V and 7 bases from J, the gap between germline ends came to 5 bases. This CDR3 spans 11 amino acids. Here the CDR3 reads CASGFGHTQYF. CDR3 DNA sequence: TGTGCTAGTGGTTTCGGGCATACGCAGTATTTT.

The V call is TRBV27, the J call TRBJ1-1, with a possible D match to TRBD1 (5 bases). The CDR3 is 13 residues long. V lost 6 bases and J 5 bases, leaving 13 bases between the germline ends. Germline CDR1 MNHEY, CDR2 SMNVEV (reference sequence). DNA for the CDR3: TGTGCCAGCAGGGCAGCTGGGGGAACTGAAGCTTTCTTT. Its translation: CASRAAGGTEAFF.

The chain employs TRBV20-1 and TRBJ2-7; unclear D gene. This CDR3 is 14 amino acids long. Germline CDR1 DFQATT, CDR2 SNEGSKA (reference sequence). Trimming left V 2 bases short and J 6 bases short, with 17 bases between. This CDR3 is CSARNIGSSSEQYV. CDR3 nucleotides: TGCAGTGCTAGAAACATTGGAAGTTCTAGCGAGCAGTACGTC.

This clonotype was detected ten times or more. The gene calls are TRBV7-9 and TRBJ1-2; perhaps TRBD1 as D (6 bases). The V gene lost 5 bases and the J gene lost 4 bases, with 11 bases spanning the gap. This CDR3 has 13 residues. CDR1 and CDR2 (germline): SEHNR, FQNEAQ (reference sequence). The CDR3 bases are TGTGCCAGCAGCATCCGGGACACCTATGGCTACACCTTC. Translation: CASSIRDTYGYTF.